A single sample is the source of the 29 T cell receptor beta chains below, sequenced in a study of T cells in Graves' hyperthyroidism and ophthalmopathy. Using RNA transcripts as the source, TCR beta CDR3 regions were amplified. HTBI primers were used for first-round RT-PCR of the TCR CDR3. TCRdb processed the multiplex PCR reads anew with MiXCR; each CDR3 protein has one entry. This table has fewer than 650,000 distinct CDR3 sequences, approximately 14% appearing once. Material: blood. The receptors here all came from a woman aged 35 to 49 with Graves' ophthalmopathy.

This clonotype has a count of ten or more. This chain uses TRBV6-1 with TRBJ2-5; D gene unclear. V was clipped by 4 bases and J by 4 bases, with 7 bases between them. The germline gives CDR1 MNHNS, CDR2 SASEGT. The CDR3 spans 12 residues. The CDR3 DNA sequence: TGTGCCAGCAGTGCAGGTCGAGAGACCCAGTACTTC. Encoded protein: CASSAGRETQYF.

The rearrangement joins TRBV20-1 to TRBJ2-7; TRBD1 matches 12 bases. The CDR3 spans 14 residues. Germline lookup yields CDR1 DFQATT and CDR2 SNEGSKA (reference sequence). DNA of the CDR3: TGCAGGGAAGAGGGCGGGACAGGGGGCAGCGAGCAGTACTTC. It encodes CREEGGTGGSEQYF.

There are many counts of this clonotype. The chain links TRBV6-1 to TRBJ1-1; TRBD1 might be the D (6 bases). With 8 bases removed from V and 8 bases from J, the gap between germline ends came to 24 bases. In germline, CDR1 is MNHNS, CDR2 SASEGT. The CDR3 has 15 amino acids. Here the CDR3 DNA reads TGTGCCAGCCCTAGGGAGGGGACACGACAGACGGAAGCTTTCTTT. Encoded protein: CASPREGTRQTEAFF.

In its sample, this clonotype was seen many times. The chain employs TRBV2 and TRBJ2-5; D may be TRBD1 (6 bases). The V end lost 5 bases, the J end lost 0 bases, and 13 bases lay between the germline ends. Germline V gives CDR1 SNHLY, CDR2 FYNNEI. The CDR3 consists of 15 residues. For the CDR3, the DNA is TGTGCCAGCAGTTGGGTCGACAGGCACCAAGAGACCCAGTACTTC. The encoded protein is CASSWVDRHQETQYF.

This sequence joins TRBV19 and TRBJ1-1, with D unresolved. V lost 3 bases and J lost 4, with 9 bases in between. The CDR3 loop spans 13 amino acids. In germline, CDR1 is LNHDA, CDR2 SQIVND (reference sequence). CDR3 sequence (DNA): TGTGCCAGTAGTATTCAGATACTCACTGAAGCTTTCTTT. Its translation: CASSIQILTEAFF.

This clonotype was seen many times. This chain connects TRBV12-3 or TRBV12-4 to TRBJ2-2; the D is unclear. CDR3 length: 11 residues. Trimming shortened V by 4 bases and J by 9 bases, and 6 bases separated the two germline ends. The CDR3 loop is CASSSRRELFF. In DNA, the CDR3 is TGTGCCAGCAGTTCTCGTAGGGAGCTGTTTTTT.

In this sample, this clonotype turned up many times. This chain uses TRBV3-1 with TRBJ1-1, with 7 bases lining up with TRBD1. CDR1 and CDR2 from the germline V gene are LGHDT and YNNKEL (reference sequence). Trimming at V came to 1 base and at J to 8 bases, leaving 4 bases not matched to a gene. CDR3 length equals 13 residues. CDR3 residues: CASSQGDSKEAFF. CDR3 DNA sequence: TGTGCCAGCAGCCAAGGGGACAGCAAAGAAGCTTTCTTT.

This clonotype was seen many times. The chain couples TRBV6-5 to TRBJ2-5; tentatively, D is TRBD2 (5 bases). Germline V gene sequence: CDR1 MNHEY, CDR2 SVGAGI. The CDR3 is made up of 13 amino acids. V lost 1 base and J lost 5, with 8 bases in between. The chain's CDR3 is CASSYWPGETQYF. The CDR3, as DNA: TGTGCCAGCAGTTACTGGCCGGGGGAGACCCAGTACTTC.

This clonotype has a count of ten or more. The rearrangement joins TRBV12-3 or TRBV12-4 to TRBJ2-5; no firm D call. The CDR3 spans 14 residues. Trimming took 2 bases from V and 2 from J, leaving 9 bases between them. Written as DNA, the CDR3 is TGTGCCAGCAGTTTAAGCCGATTTCAAGAGACCCAGTACTTC. Protein product: CASSLSRFQETQYF.

This clonotype was counted between two and nine times. V usage is TRBV30 and J usage is TRBJ2-7; perhaps D is TRBD1 or TRBD2 (5 bases each). The CDR3 sequence is 12 residues long. With 3 bases removed from V and 0 bases from J, the gap between germline ends came to 6 bases. CDR1 is GTSNPN and CDR2 is SVGIG in the germline V gene (reference sequence). The CDR3 region has the DNA TGTGCCTGGAGGGGGGACTCCTACGAGCAGTACTTC. Translation: CAWRGDSYEQYF.

The chain recombines TRBV11-1 with TRBJ2-7; a weak D match, TRBD1 (6 bases). Germline loops: CDR1 SGHAT, CDR2 FQDESV (reference sequence). This CDR3 is built from 18 residues. Deletions cut 5 bases from V and 7 bases from J, with 30 bases between. CDR3 sequence (DNA): TGTGCCAGCAGCAAGCCTCTGGGCGGAACGGACAGCCCCACGGAGCAGTACTTC. Protein: CASSKPLGGTDSPTEQYF.

This clonotype was found many times. The rearrangement links TRBV11-2 to TRBJ1-3, with TRBD1 matching 7 bases. The CDR3 is made up of 16 amino acids. CDR1 is SGHAT and CDR2 is FQNNGV in the germline V gene. Trimming at V came to 5 bases and at J to 2 bases, leaving 9 bases not matched to a gene. The CDR3 loop is CASSQTATGTGNTIYF. The CDR3 DNA reads as TGTGCCAGCAGCCAAACGGCGACAGGGACTGGAAACACCATATATTTT.

The J gene is TRBJ1-2, the V gene TRBV28, with 7 bases aligning to TRBD1. J gave up 3 bases and V 5 bases, and 3 bases lay outside the gene matches. Germline CDR1 MDHEN, CDR2 SYDVKM. The CDR3 length is 13 residues. The chain's CDR3 is CASSEGADYGYTF. The CDR3 coding sequence is TGTGCCAGCAGTGAGGGGGCGGACTATGGCTACACCTTC.

This clonotype was seen ten or more times. The V call is TRBV19, the J call TRBJ1-5; no clear D. Germline assignment: CDR1 LNHDA and CDR2 SQIVND (reference sequence). V was trimmed by 9 bases and J by 2 bases, leaving 17 bases between them. The CDR3 sequence is 15 residues long. The CDR3 nucleotides read TGTGCCAGCCCTGTCGGGAACCGGGGCAATCAGCCCCAGCATTTT. As protein: CASPVGNRGNQPQHF.

This clonotype was seen ten or more times. The rearrangement uses TRBV9 and TRBJ1-3; D ambiguous. This CDR3 is built from 15 residues. CDR1 is SGDLS and CDR2 is YYNGEE in the germline V gene. The V end lost 2 bases, the J end lost 0 bases, and 9 bases lay between the germline ends. The DNA for the CDR3 is TGTGCCAGCAGCGTGTCTTGGACCTCTGGAAACACCATATATTTT. This gives the protein CASSVSWTSGNTIYF.

This chain links TRBV3-1 with TRBJ2-4, with D tentatively TRBD2 (6 bases). The germline V gene encodes CDR1 LGHDT and CDR2 YNNKEL (reference sequence). The V and J ends lost 6 bases and 1 base respectively, with 13 bases between them. CDR3 size: 15 residues. The CDR3 loop is CASRHTSMAKNIQYF. CDR3 sequence (DNA): TGTGCCAGCAGGCATACTAGCATGGCCAAAAACATTCAGTACTTC.

This clonotype has at least ten counts. V usage is TRBV7-3 and J usage is TRBJ2-5; D not resolved. There are 13 residues in the CDR3. Trimming removed 4 bases from V and 1 base from J, with 7 bases in between. Germline assignment: CDR1 SGHTA and CDR2 FQGTGA. The DNA for the CDR3 is TGTGCCAGCAGCTCGTACGTCCAAGAGACCCAGTACTTC. This gives the protein CASSSYVQETQYF.

This clonotype was recorded many times. J is TRBJ2-7 and V is TRBV7-6, with a weak D call TRBD1 (6 bases). The CDR3 totals 13 residues. Looked up from germline, CDR1 is SGHVS and CDR2 is FNYEAQ. Trimming shortened V by 2 bases and J by 5 bases, and 10 bases separated the two germline ends. The CDR3 nucleotides are TGTGCCAGCAGCTTAAGTCAGGGGAACGAGCAGTACTTC. This translates into CASSLSQGNEQYF.

This clonotype showed up many times. The rearrangement joins TRBV19 to TRBJ2-7; no firm D call. CDR1 is LNHDA, CDR2 SQIVND, per germline (reference sequence). V shed 7 bases and J shed 7 bases, with 14 bases lying between them. The CDR3 is made up of 12 amino acids. CDR3 coding DNA: TGTGCCAGTAAAGGCACTATTGGAGAGCAGTACTTC. Translating gives CASKGTIGEQYF. Full variable domain (missing parts from reference TRBV19 and TRBJ2-7): DGGITQSPKYLFRKEGQNVTLSCEQNLNHDAMYWYRQDPGQGLRLIYYSQIVNDFQKGDIAEGYSVSREKKESFPLTVTSAQKNPTAFYLCASKGTIGEQYFGPGTRLTVT.

In this sample, this clonotype turned up many times. This rearrangement joins TRBV28 to TRBJ2-7, with a tentative D call TRBD2 (6 bases). V lost 4 bases and J 5 bases, leaving 9 bases between the germline ends. The length of the CDR3 is 12 residues. CDR1 and CDR2 (germline): MDHEN, SYDVKM. DNA of the CDR3: TGTGCCAGCAGTTCGGGAGATGACGAGCAGTACTTC. This sequence encodes CASSSGDDEQYF.

This clonotype was detected many times. The chain links TRBV20-1 to TRBJ1-1; D not resolved. The CDR3 has 11 residues. The V gene's germline CDR1 is DFQATT and CDR2 SNEGSKA (reference sequence). V was pared by 6 bases and J by 1 base, with 6 bases between. The DNA for the CDR3 is TGCAGTGCCCCACAGAACACTGAAGCTTTCTTT. Its translation is CSAPQNTEAFF.

There are many counts of this clonotype. The CDR3, as DNA: TGTGCCAGCAGGGACCGCCAGCTTCAGCCCCAGCATTTT. It specifies CASRDRQLQPQHF. The chain combines TRBV2 with TRBJ1-5; D gene uncertain. Trimming removed 6 bases from V and 6 bases from J, with 12 bases in between. This CDR3 has 13 residues. The germline gives CDR1 SNHLY, CDR2 FYNNEI.

At least ten counts were recorded for this clonotype. The junction shows a germline mismatch at one end, possibly a read error. The gene calls are TRBV7-7 and TRBJ2-5; 7 positions match TRBD1. The CDR3 spans 13 residues. The germline CDR1 and CDR2 sequences are SSHAT and FNYEAQ (reference sequence). This chain's CDR3 is CASSSTGVETQYF. CDR3 DNA sequence: TGTGCTAGCAGCTCAACAGGGGTGGAGACCCAGTACTTC.

The table lists this clonotype with many counts. This chain links TRBV10-1 with TRBJ2-5; 12 nucleotides align to TRBD1. Germline V lookup: CDR1 WNHNN, CDR2 SYGVQD (reference sequence). The ends lost 5 bases at V and 5 bases at J; junction bases unmatched: 9. The CDR3 loop spans 16 amino acids. This chain's CDR3 is CASSTGTGGLKETQYF. CDR3 nucleotides: TGCGCCAGCAGTACCGGGACAGGGGGCTTGAAGGAGACCCAGTACTTC.

Of note for this clonotype: This may arise from a read error, as a much more abundant clone is one base away. The CDR3 is CASSPRTGTPIVHSGELFF. The DNA for the CDR3 is TGTGCCAGCAGCCCTAGGACCGGGACCCCAATAGTCCATTCCGGGGAGCTGTTTTTT. The gene calls are TRBV11-2 and TRBJ2-2; D may be TRBD1 or TRBD2 (5 bases each). With 5 bases removed from V and 6 bases from J, the gap between germline ends came to 28 bases. The CDR3 consists of 19 residues. CDR1 is SGHAT and CDR2 is FQNNGV in the germline V gene.

This clonotype was recorded at least ten times. The chain combines TRBV9 with TRBJ2-7, with D tentatively TRBD2 (5 bases). V was shortened by 2 bases and J by 6 bases, with 9 bases between the two germline ends. CDR3 length: 12 amino acids. Germline CDR1 SGDLS, CDR2 YYNGEE. The CDR3 DNA reads TGTGCCAGCAGCGTTAGTGAGGGCGAGCAGTACTTC. This translates into CASSVSEGEQYF.

This clonotype was observed many times. The rearrangement links TRBV25-1 to TRBJ2-7; 10 nucleotides match TRBD2. The CDR3 is made up of 12 amino acids. Germline lookup yields CDR1 MGHDK and CDR2 SYGVNS. Trimming removed 7 bases from V and 7 bases from J; junction bases left unmatched: 4. In nucleotides, the CDR3 is TGTGCCAGCATGCAGACTAGCGGGGAGCAGTACTTC. Protein: CASMQTSGEQYF.

This clonotype was detected many times. The chain recombines TRBV14 with TRBJ2-7; the D gene is possibly TRBD2 (5 bases). The germline V and J ends were trimmed by 4 bases and 4 bases, with 17 bases remaining between them. Germline CDR1 reads SGHDN; CDR2 reads FVKESK. CDR3 length equals 15 residues. CDR3 amino acids: CASSRSLGVQYEQYF. The CDR3 DNA follows: TGTGCCAGCAGCCGTTCGCTCGGGGTTCAGTACGAGCAGTACTTC.

This clonotype was detected ten times or more. The chain is built from TRBV29-1 and TRBJ2-7; D is possibly TRBD2 (5 bases). Deletions cut 7 bases from V and 1 base from J, with 11 bases between. This CDR3 has 12 residues. The germline gives CDR1 SQVTM, CDR2 ANQGSEA. CDR3 residues: CSARTLSYEQYF. CDR3 coding DNA: TGCAGCGCCCGGACTCTGTCCTACGAGCAGTACTTC.